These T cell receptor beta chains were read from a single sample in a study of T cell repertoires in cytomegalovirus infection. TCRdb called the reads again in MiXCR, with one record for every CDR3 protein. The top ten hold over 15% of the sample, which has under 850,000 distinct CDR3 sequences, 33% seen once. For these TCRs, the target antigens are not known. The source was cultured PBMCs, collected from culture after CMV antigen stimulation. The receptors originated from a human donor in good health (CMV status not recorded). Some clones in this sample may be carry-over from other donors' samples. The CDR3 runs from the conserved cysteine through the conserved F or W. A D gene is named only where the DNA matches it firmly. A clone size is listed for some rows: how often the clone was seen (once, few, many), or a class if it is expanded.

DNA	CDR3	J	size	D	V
TGTGCCAGCAGTCTATTAGGGGCGAAAACTACCTACGAGCAGTACTTC	CASSLLGAKTTYEQYF	TRBJ2-7	-	-	TRBV11-2
TGTGCCTGGAGTCAAACCCTGCGTTTCGAGCAGTACTTC	CAWSQTLRFEQYF	TRBJ2-7	-	-	TRBV30
TGTGCCAGCAGCTTGTCCGCGCGTTCAGGAGCTGGCTACACCTTC	CASSLSARSGAGYTF	TRBJ1-2	few	-	TRBV5-5
TGTGCCAGCAGCGGGGACTACACCTACGAGCAGTACTTC	CASSGDYTYEQYF	TRBJ2-7	many	TRBD2	TRBV7-2
TGCAGTGCTAGATTGGGATTAATGCAGCCCCAGCATTTT	CSARLGLMQPQHF	TRBJ1-5	-	-	TRBV20-1
TGTGCCAGCAGGAGGAGGGAGTACACTGAAGCTTTCTTT	CASRRREYTEAFF	TRBJ1-1	-	-	TRBV6-6
TGCAGTGCTAGAGTGGGGGGTAGCACAGATACGCAGTATTTT	CSARVGGSTDTQYF	TRBJ2-3	-	-	TRBV20-1
TGTGCCATCAGTTCAAGGGTTACCTACGAGCAGTACTTC	CAISSRVTYEQYF	TRBJ2-7	-	-	TRBV10-3
TGTGCCATCAGTGAGAGAGGGGGACAGAGCATGTCACCCCTCCACTTT	CAISERGGQSMSPLHF	TRBJ1-6	few	TRBD1	TRBV10-3
TGCAGTGCTAGAGCCTCCTCGGGCCCGGGGGGCTCCTACAATGAGCAGTTCTTC	CSARASSGPGGSYNEQFF	TRBJ2-1	-	TRBD2	TRBV20-1
TGCGCCAGCAGCCAAGGGGACGGGATCGGTAGCTCCCTCTACGAGCAGTACTTC	CASSQGDGIGSSLYEQYF	TRBJ2-7	-	-	TRBV4-1
TGTGCCAGCAGTTACTTGAGGTCCATGACCACAGATACGCAGTATTTT	CASSYLRSMTTDTQYF	TRBJ2-3	few	-	TRBV6-7
TGTGCCAGCAGCTCGGAATGGCAGCTTGAAAAACTGTTTTTT	CASSSEWQLEKLFF	TRBJ1-4	few	-	TRBV2
TGTGCCAGCAGCCCTGGACTAGCGGGGACCTATAATGAGCAGTTCTTC	CASSPGLAGTYNEQFF	TRBJ2-1	many	TRBD2	TRBV7-2
TGCAGCGACCTCACTACCTGGAATGAGCAGTTCTTC	CSDLTTWNEQFF	TRBJ2-1	-	-	TRBV29-1
TGCAGTGCTAGAGTCCGCTGGGATGAGCAGTTCTTC	CSARVRWDEQFF	TRBJ2-1	-	-	TRBV20-1
TGTGCCAGCAGTTTCGGGCAGGGGATAAATGAGCAGTTCTTC	CASSFGQGINEQFF	TRBJ2-1	few	-	TRBV27
TGTGCCAGCAGCCAGCCGGACAGGGGGAGCTCCTACGAGCAGTACTTC	CASSQPDRGSSYEQYF	TRBJ2-7	few	TRBD1	TRBV11-2
TGCAGTGCCAACGGAGTCCAGGGTTACGAGCAGTACTTC	CSANGVQGYEQYF	TRBJ2-7	-	-	TRBV20-1
TGTGCCAGCAGTTTCGACAGGGAGGATGAAAAACTGTTTTTT	CASSFDREDEKLFF	TRBJ1-4	few	TRBD1	TRBV6-6
TGTGCCAGCAGCCCGCGAAGGACAGAAAAGTACAATGAGCAGTTCTTC	CASSPRRTEKYNEQFF	TRBJ2-1	few	-	TRBV7-6
TGTGCCAGCAGCTTCCCAGGGGAAGGAGAGACCCAGTACTTC	CASSFPGEGETQYF	TRBJ2-5	-	-	TRBV7-2
TGCAGTGCTAGGCGGGGTGGCGCAGATACGCAGTATTTT	CSARRGGADTQYF	TRBJ2-3	-	-	TRBV20-1
TGTGCCAGCACTACGGGGCGCAGGGGGGAGAACACTGAAGCTTTCTTT	CASTTGRRGENTEAFF	TRBJ1-1	-	TRBD1	TRBV6-6
TGTGCCAGCAGTTACAGGGGGGACTACGAGCAGTACTTC	CASSYRGDYEQYF	TRBJ2-7	-	TRBD1	TRBV6-1